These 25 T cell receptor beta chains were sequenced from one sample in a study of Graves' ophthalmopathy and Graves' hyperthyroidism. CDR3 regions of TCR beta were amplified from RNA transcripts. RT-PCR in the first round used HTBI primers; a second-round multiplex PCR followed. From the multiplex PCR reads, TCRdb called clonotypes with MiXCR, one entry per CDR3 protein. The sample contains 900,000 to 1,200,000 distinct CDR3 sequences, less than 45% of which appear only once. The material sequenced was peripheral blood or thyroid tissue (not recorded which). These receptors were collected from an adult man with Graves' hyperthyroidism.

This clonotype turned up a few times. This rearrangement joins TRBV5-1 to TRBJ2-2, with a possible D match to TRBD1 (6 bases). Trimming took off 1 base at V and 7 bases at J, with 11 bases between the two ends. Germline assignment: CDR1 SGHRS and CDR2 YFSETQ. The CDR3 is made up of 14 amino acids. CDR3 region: CASSLQGRIGELFF. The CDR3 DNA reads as TGCGCCAGCAGCTTGCAGGGGCGTATCGGGGAGCTGTTTTTT.

Here the CDR3 reads CASTPPQGGRYVEKLFF. In DNA form, the CDR3 reads TGTGCCAGCACCCCCCCACAAGGAGGGCGGTACGTAGAAAAACTGTTTTTT. V usage is TRBV7-2 and J usage is TRBJ1-4; D unclear. Germline CDR1 SGHTA, CDR2 FQGNSA. V dropped 7 bases and J dropped 8 bases, with 26 bases sitting between them. The CDR3 consists of 17 residues.

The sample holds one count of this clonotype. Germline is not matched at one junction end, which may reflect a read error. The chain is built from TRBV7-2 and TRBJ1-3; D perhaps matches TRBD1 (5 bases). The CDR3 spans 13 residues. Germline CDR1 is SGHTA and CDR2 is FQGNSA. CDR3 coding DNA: TGTGCCAGCAGCTTAGTGGGGGGAAACACCATGTATTTT. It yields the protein CASSLVGGNTMYF.

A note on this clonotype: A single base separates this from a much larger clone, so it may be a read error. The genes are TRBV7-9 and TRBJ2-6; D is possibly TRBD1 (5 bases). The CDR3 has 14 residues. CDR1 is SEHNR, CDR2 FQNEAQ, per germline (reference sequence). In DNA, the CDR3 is TGTGCCAGCAGCCCAGCGCCTGGGGCCAACGTCCTGATTTTC. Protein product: CASSPAPGANVLIF.

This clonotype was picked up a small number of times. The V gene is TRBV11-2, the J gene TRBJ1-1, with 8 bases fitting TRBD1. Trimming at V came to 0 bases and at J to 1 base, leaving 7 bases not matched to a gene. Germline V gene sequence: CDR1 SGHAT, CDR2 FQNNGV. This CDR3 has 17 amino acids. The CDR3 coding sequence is TGTGCCAGCAGCTTAGAGGACAGGGCACCATGGAACACTGAAGCTTTCTTT. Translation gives CASSLEDRAPWNTEAFF.

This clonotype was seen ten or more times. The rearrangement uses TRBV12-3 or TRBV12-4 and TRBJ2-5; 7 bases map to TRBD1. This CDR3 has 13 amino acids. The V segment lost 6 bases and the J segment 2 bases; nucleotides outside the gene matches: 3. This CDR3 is CASRTRGQETQYF. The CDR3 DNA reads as TGTGCCAGCAGAACCAGGGGGCAAGAGACCCAGTACTTC.

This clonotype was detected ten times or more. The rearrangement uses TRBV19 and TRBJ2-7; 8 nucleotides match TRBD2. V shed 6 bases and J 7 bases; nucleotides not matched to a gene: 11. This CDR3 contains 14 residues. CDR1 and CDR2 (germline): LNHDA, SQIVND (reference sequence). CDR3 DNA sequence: TGTGCCAGTAGCCTAAGCGGGAGCCTGGAGGAGCAGTACTTC. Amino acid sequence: CASSLSGSLEEQYF.

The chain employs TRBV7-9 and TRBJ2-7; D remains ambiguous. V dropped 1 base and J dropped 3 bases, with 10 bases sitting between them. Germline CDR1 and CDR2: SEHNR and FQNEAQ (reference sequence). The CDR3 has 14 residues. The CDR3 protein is CASSLVDHSYEQYF. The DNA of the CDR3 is TGTGCCAGCAGCTTAGTGGACCACAGCTACGAGCAGTACTTC.

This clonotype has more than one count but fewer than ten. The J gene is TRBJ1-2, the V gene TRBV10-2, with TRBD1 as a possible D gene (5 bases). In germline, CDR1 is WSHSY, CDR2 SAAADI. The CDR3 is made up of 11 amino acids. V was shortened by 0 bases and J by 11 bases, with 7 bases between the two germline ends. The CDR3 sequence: CASSESPGYTF. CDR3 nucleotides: TGCGCCAGCAGTGAGTCACCAGGGTACACCTTC.

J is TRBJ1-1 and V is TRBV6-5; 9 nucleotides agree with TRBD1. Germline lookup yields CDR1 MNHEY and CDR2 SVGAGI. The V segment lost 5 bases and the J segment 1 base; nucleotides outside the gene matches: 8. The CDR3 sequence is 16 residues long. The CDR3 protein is CASSPGTGNTNTEAFF. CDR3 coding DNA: TGTGCCAGCAGTCCCGGGACAGGGAACACGAACACTGAAGCTTTCTTT.

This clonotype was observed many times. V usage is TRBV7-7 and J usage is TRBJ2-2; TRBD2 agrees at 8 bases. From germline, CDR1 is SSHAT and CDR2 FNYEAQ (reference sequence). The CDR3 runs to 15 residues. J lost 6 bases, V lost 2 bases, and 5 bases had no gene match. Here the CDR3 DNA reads TGTGCCAGCAGCTTACGGGGACTAGGGGCCGGGGAGCTGTTTTTT. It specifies CASSLRGLGAGELFF.

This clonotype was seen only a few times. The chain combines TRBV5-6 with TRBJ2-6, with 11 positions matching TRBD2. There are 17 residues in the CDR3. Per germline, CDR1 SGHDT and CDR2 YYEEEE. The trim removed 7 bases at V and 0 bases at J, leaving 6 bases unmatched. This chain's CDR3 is CASSPTSGVSGANVLTF. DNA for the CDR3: TGTGCCAGCTCACCGACTAGCGGGGTCTCTGGGGCCAACGTCCTGACTTTC.

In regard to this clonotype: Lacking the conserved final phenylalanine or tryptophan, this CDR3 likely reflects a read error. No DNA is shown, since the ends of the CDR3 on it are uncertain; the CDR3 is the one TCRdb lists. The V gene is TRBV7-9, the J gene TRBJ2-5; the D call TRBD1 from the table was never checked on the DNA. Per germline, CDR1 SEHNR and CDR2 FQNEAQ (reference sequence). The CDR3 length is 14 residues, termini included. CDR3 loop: CASSLQGRGYTFGS.

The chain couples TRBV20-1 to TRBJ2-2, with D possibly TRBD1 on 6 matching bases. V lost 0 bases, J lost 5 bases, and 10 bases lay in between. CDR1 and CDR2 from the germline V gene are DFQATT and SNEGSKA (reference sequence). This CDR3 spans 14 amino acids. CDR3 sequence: CSARDRGGTGELFF. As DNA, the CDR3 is TGCAGTGCTAGAGACAGGGGTGGGACCGGGGAGCTGTTTTTT.

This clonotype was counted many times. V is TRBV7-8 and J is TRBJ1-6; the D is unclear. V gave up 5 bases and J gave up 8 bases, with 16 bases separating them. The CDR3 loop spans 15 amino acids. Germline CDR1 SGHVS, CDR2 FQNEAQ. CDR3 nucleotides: TGTGCCAGCAGCCAAAGGTTGCGGGGTTATTCACCCCTCCACTTT. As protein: CASSQRLRGYSPLHF.

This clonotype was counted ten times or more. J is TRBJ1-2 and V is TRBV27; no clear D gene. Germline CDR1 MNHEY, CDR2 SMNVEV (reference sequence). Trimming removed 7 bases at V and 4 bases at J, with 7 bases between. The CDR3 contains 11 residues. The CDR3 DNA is TGTGCCAGCACCTCGGGCTATGGCTACACCTTC. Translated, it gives CASTSGYGYTF.

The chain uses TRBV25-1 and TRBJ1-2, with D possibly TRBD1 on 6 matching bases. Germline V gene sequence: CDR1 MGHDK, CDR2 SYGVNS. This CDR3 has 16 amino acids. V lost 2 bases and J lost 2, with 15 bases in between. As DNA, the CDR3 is TGTGCCAGCAGTGAAGTTGACGGGAGGGGGAACTATGGCTACACCTTC. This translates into CASSEVDGRGNYGYTF.

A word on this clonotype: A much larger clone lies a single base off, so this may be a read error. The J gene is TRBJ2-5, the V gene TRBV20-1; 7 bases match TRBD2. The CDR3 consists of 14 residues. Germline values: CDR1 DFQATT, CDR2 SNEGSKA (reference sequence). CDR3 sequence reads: CSAGERAGKETQYF. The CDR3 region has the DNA TGCAGTGCTGGAGAAAGAGCGGGAAAAGAGACCCAGTACTTC.

This CDR3 is CSAREGDSGNTIYF. In DNA form, the CDR3 reads TGCAGTGCTAGAGAGGGGGACTCTGGAAACACCATATATTTT. This chain connects TRBV20-1 to TRBJ1-3, with TRBD1 as a possible D gene (5 bases). The CDR3 is made up of 14 amino acids. The V end was cut by 0 bases, the J end by 0 bases, with 6 bases between. Germline CDR1 is DFQATT and CDR2 is SNEGSKA (reference sequence).

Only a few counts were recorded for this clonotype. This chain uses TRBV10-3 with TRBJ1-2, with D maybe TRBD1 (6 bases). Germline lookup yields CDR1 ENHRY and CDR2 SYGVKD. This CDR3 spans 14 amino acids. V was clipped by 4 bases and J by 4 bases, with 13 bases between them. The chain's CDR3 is CAISVNRVSYGYTF. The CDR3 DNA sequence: TGTGCCATCAGTGTTAACAGGGTCTCCTATGGCTACACCTTC.

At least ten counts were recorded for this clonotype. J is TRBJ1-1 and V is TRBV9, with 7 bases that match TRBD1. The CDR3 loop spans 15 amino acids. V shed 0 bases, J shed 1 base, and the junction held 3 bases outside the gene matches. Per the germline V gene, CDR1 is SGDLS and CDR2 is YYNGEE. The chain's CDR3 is CASSVEGQANTEAFF. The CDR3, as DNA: TGTGCCAGCAGCGTAGAAGGACAGGCGAACACTGAAGCTTTCTTT.

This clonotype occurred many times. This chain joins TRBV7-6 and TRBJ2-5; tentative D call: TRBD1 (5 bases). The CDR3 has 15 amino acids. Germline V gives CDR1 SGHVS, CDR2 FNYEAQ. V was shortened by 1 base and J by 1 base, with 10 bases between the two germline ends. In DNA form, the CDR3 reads TGTGCCAGCAGCTTAGGGGGCTCCCCCCAAGAGACCCAGTACTTC. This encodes CASSLGGSPQETQYF. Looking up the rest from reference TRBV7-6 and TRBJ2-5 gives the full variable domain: GAGVSQSPRYKVTKRGQDVALRCDPISGHVSLYWYRQALGQGPEFLTYFNYEAQQDKSGLPNDRFSAERPEGSISTLTIQRTEQRDSAMYRCASSLGGSPQETQYFGPGTRLLVL.

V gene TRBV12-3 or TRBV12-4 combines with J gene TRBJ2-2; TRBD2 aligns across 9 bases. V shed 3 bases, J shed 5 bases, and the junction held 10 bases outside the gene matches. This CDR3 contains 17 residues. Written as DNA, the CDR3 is TGTGCCAGCAGTTTGGGTCTTGGGCTAGCGGGGACCGGGGAGCTGTTTTTT. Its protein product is CASSLGLGLAGTGELFF.

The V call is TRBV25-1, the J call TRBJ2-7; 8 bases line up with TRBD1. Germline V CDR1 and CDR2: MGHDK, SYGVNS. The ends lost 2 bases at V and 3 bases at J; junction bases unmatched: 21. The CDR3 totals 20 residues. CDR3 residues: CASSEGVAIYLDRVYYEQYF. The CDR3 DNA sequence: TGTGCCAGCAGTGAAGGTGTAGCCATATATCTGGACAGGGTGTACTACGAGCAGTACTTC.

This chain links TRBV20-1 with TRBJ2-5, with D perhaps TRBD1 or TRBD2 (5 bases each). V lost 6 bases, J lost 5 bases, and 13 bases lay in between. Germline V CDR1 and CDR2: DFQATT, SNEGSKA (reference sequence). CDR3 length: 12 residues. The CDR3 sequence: CSATGTKETQYF. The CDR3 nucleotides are TGCAGTGCCACCGGGACGAAGGAGACCCAGTACTTC.